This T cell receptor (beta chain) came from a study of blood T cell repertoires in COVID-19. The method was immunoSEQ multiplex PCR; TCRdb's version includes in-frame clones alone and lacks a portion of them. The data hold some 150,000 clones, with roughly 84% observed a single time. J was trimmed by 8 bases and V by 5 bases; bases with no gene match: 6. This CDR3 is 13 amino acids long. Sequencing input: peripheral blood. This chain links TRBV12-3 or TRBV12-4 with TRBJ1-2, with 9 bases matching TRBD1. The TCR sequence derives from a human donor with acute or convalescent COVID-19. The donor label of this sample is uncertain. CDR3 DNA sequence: TGTGCCAGCAGTCCGACAGGGGGAGAGGGCTACACCTTC. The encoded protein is CASSPTGGEGYTF.